The clone carrying this T cell receptor (beta chain) has just a few counts. Its antigen is still unknown. This sample stems from a study of identical twins. Points from the study as a whole: With monozygotic twins, out-of-frame TCR alpha sharing exceeded what models estimated. Twins shared out-of-frame alpha sequences with excess low generation probability. Researchers reported weaker excess twin sharing in beta out-of-frame sequences.

A single record per CDR3 protein comes from TCRdb applying MiXCR to the 5' RACE reads. The data show roughly 250,000 distinct CDR3 sequences, 5.5% to 7% seen once. There were only healthy Caucasians among the donors. The CDR3 covers 13 residues. Germline-derived CDR1 and CDR2 are MNHEY and SVGAGI. The V and J ends lost 5 bases and 5 bases, in that order; junction bases with no gene match: 4. Another study also made use of these data, one on yellow fever vaccine responses in identical twins.

The sequencing sample was made of memory (CD45RO+) T cells sorted from blood. The clonotype originates from a woman aged 18-29 years in good health. The chain couples TRBV6-5 to TRBJ2-5; 8 positions agree with TRBD2. The CDR3 DNA is TGTGCCAGCAGTAACGGGGGGGAGGAGACCCAGTACTTC. It codes for CASSNGGEETQYF.